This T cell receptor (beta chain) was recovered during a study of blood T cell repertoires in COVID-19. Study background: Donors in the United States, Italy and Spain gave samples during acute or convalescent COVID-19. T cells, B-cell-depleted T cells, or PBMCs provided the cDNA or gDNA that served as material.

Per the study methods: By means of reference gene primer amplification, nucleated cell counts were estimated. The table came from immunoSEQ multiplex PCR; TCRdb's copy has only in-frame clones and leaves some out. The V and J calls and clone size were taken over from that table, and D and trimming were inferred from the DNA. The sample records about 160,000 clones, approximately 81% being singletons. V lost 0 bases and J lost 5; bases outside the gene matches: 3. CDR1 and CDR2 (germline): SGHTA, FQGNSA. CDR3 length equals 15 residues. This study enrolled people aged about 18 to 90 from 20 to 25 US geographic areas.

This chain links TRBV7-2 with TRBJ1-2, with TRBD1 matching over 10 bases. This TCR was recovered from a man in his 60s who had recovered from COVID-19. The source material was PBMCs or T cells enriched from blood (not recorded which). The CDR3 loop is CASSLARTGGYGYTF. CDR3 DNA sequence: TGTGCCAGCAGCTTAGCGAGGACAGGGGGTTATGGCTACACCTTC. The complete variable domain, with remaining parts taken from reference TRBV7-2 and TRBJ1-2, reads GAGVSQSPSNKVTEKGKDVELRCDPISGHTALYWYRQSLGQGLEFLIYFQGNSAPDKSGLPSDRFSAERTGGSVSTLTIQRTQQEDSAVYLCASSLARTGGYGYTFGSGTRLTVV.